What follows is one T cell receptor beta chain and its context. Its antigen is unknown. Looked up from germline, CDR1 is LNHNV and CDR2 is YYDKDF (reference sequence). The CDR3 loop spans 15 amino acids. Trimming took off 6 bases at V and 5 bases at J, with 19 bases between the two ends. Second doses were pooled across both intervals (about 4 or about 12 weeks). The data were taken from a study of T cell responses to AZD1222 COVID-19 vaccine. Regarding the study as a whole: Possibly, clonal diversity was underestimated; donors were largely white British and included more females.

Some clones are missing from TCRdb's copy, which holds only in-frame ones; the method was immunoSEQ multiplex PCR. This table holds under 25,000 clones, 84% found once. This chain connects TRBV15 to TRBJ1-1, with D perhaps TRBD1 (5 bases). The specimen was peripheral blood, collected 28 days after the second AZD1222 dose. The receptor was isolated from an adult who received the AZD1222 COVID-19 vaccine. Written as DNA, the CDR3 is TGTGCCACCAGTATTCCCAAGGGTGAGGGGACTGAAGCTTTCTTT. Translation gives CATSIPKGEGTEAFF.